The entry below describes one TCR delta chain. This may be a read error, as it is one base from a much larger clone. Other nucleotide sequences in the sample specify the same CDR3. This specimen comes from a study of gamma-delta T cells after stem cell transplantation. TCRdb re-called the RT-PCR reads using CATT. The sample has roughly 10,000 delta-chain clones, around two fifths seen once; the top ten hold 2.8%. This clonotype originated in a human donor. It is not recorded whose cells these are; they may come from a transplant donor. Sequencing was done on a sample of gamma-delta T cells.

CDR3 in amino acids: CAARKWGSPRSWDTRQMFF. CDR3 sequence (DNA): TGTGCTGCAAGAAAGTGGGGGTCCCCACGCTCCTGGGACACCCGACAGATGTTTTTC. J is TRDJ3 and V is TRAV29/DV5; D is possibly TRDD3 (6 bases). Germline V gene sequence: CDR1 NSMFDY, CDR2 ISSIKDK. This CDR3 region has 19 residues.